These 12 T cell receptor beta chains were all obtained from the same sample, sequenced in a study of T cells in Graves' hyperthyroidism and ophthalmopathy. RNA transcripts gave rise to amplified TCR beta CDR3 regions. First-round RT-PCR targeting the TCR CDR3 was performed with the HTBI primer set. TCRdb fed the multiplex PCR reads into MiXCR, producing one record per CDR3 protein. The sample comprises 640,000 or so distinct CDR3 sequences, roughly 15% of which are singletons, and about 4.5% rests with the top ten. Sequenced sample: blood. All receptors come from a woman between 35 and 50 years old with Graves' ophthalmopathy.

In this sample, this clonotype turned up many times. The chain joins TRBV7-9 to TRBJ2-4; D possibly corresponds to TRBD1 (6 bases). The germline V gene encodes CDR1 SEHNR and CDR2 FQNEAQ (reference sequence). The length of the CDR3 is 12 residues. V lost 5 bases, J lost 9 bases, and 11 bases lay in between. CDR3 bases: TGTGCCAGCAGCGTTTTAGGGGGCATTCAGTACTTC. This codes for CASSVLGGIQYF.

This clonotype has a count of ten or more. The chain recombines TRBV6-5 with TRBJ1-1; a weak D match, TRBD1 (6 bases). With 7 bases removed from V and 8 bases from J, the gap between germline ends came to 17 bases. CDR3 length: 13 amino acids. Germline lookup yields CDR1 MNHEY and CDR2 SVGAGI. This CDR3 reads CASTQGGLKEAFF. The CDR3 DNA reads TGTGCCAGCACCCAAGGGGGGCTCAAAGAAGCTTTCTTT.

This clonotype was detected ten times or more. The rearrangement links TRBV15 to TRBJ2-7; possible D gene TRBD2, 7 bases. V dropped 0 bases and J dropped 5 bases, with 14 bases sitting between them. Germline CDR1 LNHNV, CDR2 YYDKDF (reference sequence). This CDR3 region has 15 residues. The CDR3 sequence is CATSRDRGALDEQYF. For the CDR3, the DNA is TGTGCCACCAGCAGAGATCGGGGGGCATTGGACGAGCAGTACTTC.

The chain couples TRBV20-1 to TRBJ2-5, with 8 bases lining up with TRBD2. V shed 3 bases, J shed 4 bases, and the junction held 13 bases outside the gene matches. Germline V gives CDR1 DFQATT, CDR2 SNEGSKA (reference sequence). The length of the CDR3 is 16 residues. For the CDR3, the DNA is TGCAGTGCTAGTGCGGGGGGCGGTGGGTTCGGAGAGACCCAGTACTTC. Protein: CSASAGGGGFGETQYF.

The chain has TRBV30 and TRBJ1-2; D ambiguous. Per the germline V gene, CDR1 is GTSNPN and CDR2 is SVGIG (reference sequence). The CDR3 is made up of 13 amino acids. Trimming removed 3 bases at V and 6 bases at J, with 14 bases between. CDR3 sequence reads: CAWSSYGGHGYTF. CDR3 sequence (DNA): TGTGCCTGGAGCTCCTACGGCGGGCATGGCTACACCTTC.

This clonotype showed up many times. The chain links TRBV27 to TRBJ2-3; weak D call: TRBD1 (6 bases). V lost 10 bases and J lost 2, with 16 bases in between. From germline, CDR1 is MNHEY and CDR2 SMNVEV (reference sequence). The CDR3 totals 14 residues. The CDR3 region has the DNA TGTGCCACCGGCTCGATGGGGGCCACAGATACGCAGTATTTT. Protein sequence: CATGSMGATDTQYF.

The chain uses TRBV20-1 and TRBJ2-2; 9 bases align to TRBD1. Germline loops: CDR1 DFQATT, CDR2 SNEGSKA (reference sequence). The CDR3 runs to 14 residues. The ends lost 6 bases at V and 4 bases at J; junction bases unmatched: 6. CDR3 residues: CSALGQGSTGELFF. The CDR3 DNA follows: TGCAGTGCCCTGGGACAGGGCTCCACCGGGGAGCTGTTTTTT.

This clonotype was seen many times. A read error may explain this, as a much larger clone is one base away. The J gene is TRBJ1-1, the V gene TRBV7-6; D is perhaps TRBD1 (6 bases). Trimming stripped 6 bases from V and 4 bases from J, with 12 bases between. The CDR3 contains 13 residues. Per the germline V gene, CDR1 is SGHVS and CDR2 is FNYEAQ. DNA of the CDR3: TGTGCCAGCAGAGCAGGGGTTTTCACTGAAGCTTTCTTT. Its protein is CASRAGVFTEAFF.

This clonotype was observed many times. V gene TRBV7-9 combines with J gene TRBJ2-5, with 13 bases aligning to TRBD2. Trimming cost V 4 bases and J 7 bases; bases outside gene matches: 6. The length of the CDR3 is 15 residues. Looked up from germline, CDR1 is SEHNR and CDR2 is FQNEAQ (reference sequence). The CDR3 sequence is CASSSETSGGRTQYF. For the CDR3, the DNA is TGTGCCAGCAGCTCCGAGACTAGCGGGGGGCGGACCCAGTACTTC.

In its sample, this clonotype was seen many times. The chain recombines TRBV28 with TRBJ1-3, with 12 bases lining up with TRBD1. V shed 3 bases and J 4 bases; nucleotides not matched to a gene: 1. CDR1 is MDHEN, CDR2 SYDVKM, per germline. The CDR3 extends over 15 amino acids. Here the CDR3 reads CASSLGTGGGNTIYF. CDR3 DNA: TGTGCCAGCAGTTTGGGGACAGGGGGCGGAAACACCATATATTTT.

This clonotype was seen many times. The rearrangement joins TRBV30 to TRBJ2-7; unclear D gene. V was shortened by 0 bases and J by 4 bases, with 13 bases between the two germline ends. This CDR3 spans 14 amino acids. CDR1 and CDR2 from the germline V gene are GTSNPN and SVGIG (reference sequence). DNA for the CDR3: TGTGCCTGGAGTGTGGGTGGTGGTTCTTACGAGCAGTACTTC. This encodes CAWSVGGGSYEQYF.

In its sample, this clonotype was seen many times. The rearrangement links TRBV12-3 or TRBV12-4 to TRBJ1-2, with TRBD1 identical over 7 bases. The CDR3 consists of 13 residues. The V and J ends lost 6 bases and 6 bases, in that order; junction bases with no gene match: 7. Here the CDR3 reads CASSNSQGNGYTF. CDR3 in DNA: TGTGCCAGCAGCAACTCACAGGGGAATGGCTACACCTTC.